This T cell receptor (beta chain) was obtained from a study of lung T cells in sarcoidosis with Löfgren's syndrome. The overall study: Löfgren's syndrome patients were the main repertoire analysis focus. Study-wide results and caveats: Versus controls, Löfgren's syndrome patients reportedly showed TRAV12-1 and TRBV2 as most expanded.

V gave up 3 bases and J gave up 3 bases, with 8 bases separating them. The CDR3 length is 13 residues. Germline CDR1 reads MDHEN; CDR2 reads SYDVKM. Details on this clonotype: Its antigen is not known.

Using its own MiXCR run on the reads, TCRdb lists one record per CDR3 protein. The sample has more than 2,000 distinct CDR3 sequences, 20% to 25% seen once. The chain links TRBV28 to TRBJ2-5; a possible D gene is TRBD2 (6 bases). Sequenced input: CD4+ T cells from bronchoalveolar lavage. This clonotype was sampled from a human donor with sarcoidosis (Löfgren's syndrome or another form), or a control subject (not recorded which). The CDR3 spells CASSFWREETQYF. The CDR3 nucleotides read TGTGCCAGCAGTTTCTGGAGGGAAGAGACCCAGTACTTC.